A single sample gave rise to the 20 T cell receptor beta chains below, sequenced in a study of cytomegalovirus exposure and HLA in healthy donors. PCR employed 60 Vbeta and 13 Jbeta primers. Sequencing was performed with immunoSEQ multiplex PCR; in TCRdb, only in-frame clones are kept and a portion is missing. The repertoire shows about 160,000 clones; the top ten hold over 1%. Material for sequencing was PBMCs. Receptors were obtained from a woman in her sixties or seventies in good health and CMV-seronegative.

This chain uses TRBV5-1 with TRBJ2-7; a weak D match, TRBD1 (5 bases). Germline V gene data show CDR1 as SGHRS and CDR2 as YFSETQ. Between the trimmed V and J ends, which lost 5 bases and 4 bases, there was a span of 10 bases. The CDR3 consists of 12 residues. The CDR3 DNA sequence: TGCGCCAGCAGTACGGACACATACGAGCAGTACTTC. Translated: CASSTDTYEQYF.

The J gene is TRBJ2-1, the V gene TRBV10-3; TRBD2 aligns across 9 bases. Per germline, CDR1 ENHRY and CDR2 SYGVKD. The CDR3 loop spans 18 amino acids. With V trimmed by 7 bases and J by 0 bases, 13 bases remained unmatched. CDR3 protein: CAITKGAGGLVSYNEQFF. Written as DNA, the CDR3 is TGTGCCATCACTAAGGGAGCGGGGGGTTTGGTCTCCTACAATGAGCAGTTCTTC.

V gene TRBV19 combines with J gene TRBJ1-6; tentative D call: TRBD1 (5 bases). CDR1 LNHDA and CDR2 SQIVND come from the germline V gene (reference sequence). V was shortened by 4 bases and J by 7 bases, with 11 bases between the two germline ends. The CDR3 loop spans 14 amino acids. The CDR3 DNA sequence: TGTGCCAGTAGTACCGCAGGGTCAAATTCACCCCTCCACTTT. Encoded protein: CASSTAGSNSPLHF.

The chain combines TRBV5-6 with TRBJ2-1, with TRBD1 matching 9 bases. CDR3 length: 15 amino acids. V was pared by 4 bases and J by 4 bases, with 6 bases of the junction left unmatched. Germline lookup yields CDR1 SGHDT and CDR2 YYEEEE. The CDR3 DNA sequence: TGTGCCAGCAGCCTTGACAGGGGGATTTACAATGAGCAGTTCTTC. Encoded protein: CASSLDRGIYNEQFF.

J is TRBJ2-1 and V is TRBV6-5; D may be TRBD1 (6 bases). Per the germline V gene, CDR1 is MNHEY and CDR2 is SVGAGI. This CDR3 region has 13 residues. V lost 7 bases and J 6 bases, leaving 13 bases between the germline ends. The CDR3 DNA reads as TGTGCCAGCACCCAGGGGTGGGGCAATGAGCAGTTCTTC. It specifies CASTQGWGNEQFF.

For the CDR3, the DNA is TGTGCCAGCTCACCATTTCCTGCCAGGGGTAATTCACCCCTCCACTTT. Translation: CASSPFPARGNSPLHF. V is TRBV18 and J is TRBJ1-6; a possible D gene is TRBD1 (6 bases). CDR1 and CDR2 from the germline V gene are KGHSH and LQKENI. This CDR3 is 16 amino acids long. V lost 2 bases and J 6 bases, leaving 14 bases between the germline ends.

V gene TRBV7-9 combines with J gene TRBJ2-5; maybe TRBD1 (6 bases). Near its end, the DNA agrees better with TRBJ2-7, so the J call may be wrong. In germline, CDR1 is SEHNR, CDR2 FQNEAQ (reference sequence). The CDR3 spans 15 residues. The CDR3 spells CASKAWVGASYEQYF. In DNA form, the CDR3 reads TGTGCCAGCAAAGCCTGGGTGGGGGCGTCCTACGAGCAGTACTTC.

The chain carries TRBV5-6 and TRBJ2-7, with 10 positions matching TRBD1. This CDR3 region has 15 residues. The germline gives CDR1 SGHDT, CDR2 YYEEEE. V was pared by 1 base and J by 6 bases, with 7 bases of the junction left unmatched. CDR3 sequence reads: CASSLSGTGEGEQYF. The CDR3 DNA reads TGTGCCAGCAGCTTGAGCGGGACAGGGGAGGGCGAGCAGTACTTC.

The CDR3, as DNA: TGTGCCAGCAGTGAACGGCGGGTCCCACGCGAGCAGTACTTC. Its translation: CASSERRVPREQYF. The rearrangement joins TRBV2 to TRBJ2-7; D might be TRBD2 (5 bases). Germline-derived CDR1 and CDR2 are SNHLY and FYNNEI. This CDR3 comprises 14 residues. V was clipped by 2 bases and J by 6 bases, with 14 bases between them.

The chain links TRBV2 to TRBJ2-7; 7 nucleotides line up with TRBD2. This CDR3 region has 13 residues. CDR1 is SNHLY, CDR2 FYNNEI, per germline. The J segment lost 3 bases and the V segment lost 7 bases, leaving 6 bases of the junction unmatched. CDR3 residues: CASTPSGIYEQYF. CDR3 nucleotides: TGTGCCAGCACTCCTAGCGGCATCTACGAGCAGTACTTC.

The rearrangement uses TRBV4-2 and TRBJ2-7; 9 bases agree with TRBD1. Per germline, CDR1 LGHNA and CDR2 YNFKEQ. V dropped 3 bases and J dropped 5; count of bases not matched to a gene: 5. The CDR3 length is 14 residues. The CDR3 nucleotides are TGTGCCAGCAGCCAGACTCGGACAGGGGACGAGCAGTACTTC. Translated, it gives CASSQTRTGDEQYF.

The rearrangement uses TRBV19 and TRBJ2-2; 8 bases are a match to TRBD2. The CDR3 is 16 amino acids. Germline V gene data show CDR1 as LNHDA and CDR2 as SQIVND (reference sequence). Losses at the gene ends were 7 bases for V and 0 bases for J; bases not matched to a gene: 7. CDR3 loop: CASNLGAGANTGELFF. In nucleotides, the CDR3 is TGTGCCAGTAACTTAGGAGCGGGGGCGAACACCGGGGAGCTGTTTTTT.

This rearrangement joins TRBV5-1 to TRBJ2-7; 8 bases align to TRBD1. The CDR3 sequence is 14 residues long. Trimming cost V 4 bases and J 2 bases; bases outside gene matches: 5. Germline CDR1 and CDR2: SGHRS and YFSETQ. The CDR3 sequence is CASSNRQGTYEQYF. The CDR3 DNA reads as TGCGCCAGCAGCAACCGACAGGGGACCTACGAGCAGTACTTC.

This chain uses TRBV19 with TRBJ1-3; D is unresolved. The CDR3 runs 13 residues. Germline V CDR1 and CDR2: LNHDA, SQIVND (reference sequence). V gave up 4 bases and J gave up 0 bases, with 4 bases separating them. CDR3 in amino acids: CASSTNSGNTIYF. CDR3 coding DNA: TGTGCCAGTAGTACCAACTCTGGAAACACCATATATTTT.

The chain couples TRBV7-9 to TRBJ1-5, with unresolved D. CDR3 length: 14 amino acids. V dropped 1 base and J dropped 6 bases, with 10 bases sitting between them. Germline-derived CDR1 and CDR2 are SEHNR and FQNEAQ (reference sequence). The chain's CDR3 is CASSLVGEGQPQHF. The CDR3 DNA reads as TGTGCCAGCAGCTTAGTCGGGGAAGGTCAGCCCCAGCATTTT.

The V and J genes are TRBV5-1 and TRBJ1-1; D is undetermined. Per germline, CDR1 SGHRS and CDR2 YFSETQ. Trimming stripped 1 base from V and 3 bases from J, with 16 bases between. The CDR3 covers 16 residues. The CDR3 is CASSLPRTIGDTEAFF. The CDR3 nucleotides read TGCGCCAGCAGCTTGCCAAGGACGATCGGGGACACTGAAGCTTTCTTT.

The chain has TRBV11-3 and TRBJ2-7; D is possibly TRBD1 (5 bases). The CDR3 extends over 15 amino acids. V was pared by 3 bases and J by 0 bases, with 12 bases between. Germline V lookup: CDR1 SGHNT, CDR2 YENEEA. Written as DNA, the CDR3 is TGTGCCAGCAGCTTTGGTAGGGGAAGCTCCTACGAGCAGTACTTC. The encoded protein is CASSFGRGSSYEQYF.

The rearrangement links TRBV10-3 to TRBJ2-2; 8 positions agree with TRBD2. V lost 10 bases, J lost 3 bases, and 1 base stayed unmatched. The CDR3 runs to 12 residues. Germline V gene data show CDR1 as ENHRY and CDR2 as SYGVKD. DNA for the CDR3: TGTGCCACCGGGGGGGACACCGGGGAGCTGTTTTTT. Encoded protein: CATGGDTGELFF.

The chain employs TRBV5-1 and TRBJ1-1; D gene uncertain. V lost 2 bases and J 1 base, leaving 9 bases between the germline ends. The germline V gene encodes CDR1 SGHRS and CDR2 YFSETQ. This CDR3 comprises 14 residues. CDR3 protein: CASSFDGSNTEAFF. The CDR3 nucleotides are TGCGCCAGCAGCTTCGACGGGTCGAACACTGAAGCTTTCTTT.

The V gene is TRBV4-1, the J gene TRBJ2-7; 9 bases align to TRBD2. J was trimmed by 5 bases and V by 3 bases; bases with no gene match: 14. There are 17 residues in the CDR3. Germline V gene data show CDR1 as MGHRA and CDR2 as YSYEKL. The CDR3 sequence is CASSQGVAGGPWNEQYF. In DNA, the CDR3 is TGCGCCAGCAGCCAGGGTGTCGCGGGAGGGCCTTGGAACGAGCAGTACTTC.